Reported below is one T cell receptor beta chain. Its specificity is not known. CDR1 is SGHKS, CDR2 YYEKEE, per germline (reference sequence). This CDR3 spans 15 amino acids. V was pared by 3 bases and J by 3 bases, with 7 bases of the junction left unmatched. The sample originates from a study of shared clonotypes between healthy human individuals. Study results and limitations: Sequencing depth was predicted to influence how clonotypes are shared among donors. Donor scarcity curtailed the genetic and exposure-history diversity represented herein.

The authors distributed each subset's genomic DNA evenly over several immunoSEQ plates. Sequencing used immunoSEQ multiplex PCR; TCRdb keeps in-frame clones, though not all of them. The sample has 2 million to 2.5 million clones; more than 85% are singletons. This TCR was recovered from a man younger than 30 in good health. Some clones in this sample may be carry-over from other donors' samples. This chain joins TRBV5-5 and TRBJ2-7, with 9 bases identical to TRBD2. The sequenced material came from naive CD4+ T cells from PBMCs. Subset noted: CD45RA+ positively selected. Here the CDR3 DNA reads TGTGCCAGCAGCTCCCAGGCTAGCGGGAACTACGAGCAGTACTTC. Translated: CASSSQASGNYEQYF.